This entry lists 13 T cell receptor beta chains sequenced from one sample in a study of blood T cell repertoires in COVID-19. The table came from immunoSEQ multiplex PCR; TCRdb's copy has only in-frame clones and leaves some out. Of almost 35,000 clones detected, 88% appear once; the ten largest clones hold 11% to 15%. Sequenced sample: peripheral blood. The receptor set was obtained from a man in his 60s with active COVID-19.

This clone was counted between two and nine times. V and J are TRBV6-6 and TRBJ2-1; D ambiguous. CDR1 is MNHNY, CDR2 SVGAGI, per germline (reference sequence). This CDR3 has 14 amino acids. Between the trimmed V and J ends, which lost 2 bases and 0 bases, there was a span of 5 bases. The CDR3 nucleotides are TGTGCCAGCAGTTACGAGAGCTCCTACAATGAGCAGTTCTTC. It encodes CASSYESSYNEQFF.

This clone was observed a few times. The chain has TRBV28 and TRBJ2-1, with D perhaps TRBD2 (6 bases). Trimming left V 6 bases short and J 8 bases short, with 20 bases between. Germline assignment: CDR1 MDHEN and CDR2 SYDVKM. This CDR3 has 15 amino acids. The CDR3 coding sequence is TGTGCCAGCAGAAAATGGGGGGAATATGTTGATGAGCAGTTCTTC. Translating it yields CASRKWGEYVDEQFF.

The chain is built from TRBV25-1 and TRBJ2-5, with 10 bases that match TRBD2. With 3 bases clipped from V and 2 bases from J, the junction kept 3 bases outside the gene matches. The CDR3 is made up of 15 amino acids. CDR1 and CDR2 from the germline V gene are MGHDK and SYGVNS. CDR3 in DNA: TGTGCCAGCAGTGAGCTTAGCGGGAGGCAAGAGACCCAGTACTTC. Translated, it gives CASSELSGRQETQYF.

This clone has just a few counts. The chain joins TRBV14 to TRBJ2-2; 8 nucleotides align to TRBD2. Germline V gives CDR1 SGHDN, CDR2 FVKESK. V shed 4 bases and J 5 bases; nucleotides not matched to a gene: 9. The CDR3 has 16 amino acids. This chain's CDR3 is CASSRQTSVGTGELFF. The DNA of the CDR3 is TGTGCCAGCAGCCGCCAGACTAGCGTGGGGACCGGGGAGCTGTTTTTT.

This rearrangement joins TRBV7-9 to TRBJ1-1, with 7 bases fitting TRBD1. With 5 bases clipped from V and 2 bases from J, the junction kept 8 bases outside the gene matches. The germline CDR1 and CDR2 sequences are SEHNR and FQNEAQ (reference sequence). The CDR3 spans 15 residues. CDR3 DNA sequence: TGTGCCAGCAGCCCACTACAGGGGATCAACACTGAAGCTTTCTTT. It translates to CASSPLQGINTEAFF.

This chain's CDR3 is CASSLEGEVRNYGYTF. DNA for the CDR3: TGCGCCAGCAGCTTGGAAGGCGAGGTACGTAACTATGGCTACACCTTC. This chain connects TRBV5-1 to TRBJ1-2; D remains unclear. The CDR3 consists of 16 residues. V gave up 0 bases and J gave up 1 base, with 13 bases separating them. Looked up from germline, CDR1 is SGHRS and CDR2 is YFSETQ.

The rearrangement links TRBV3-1 (or the pseudogene TRBV3-2) to TRBJ2-7; 9 bases fit TRBD2. Germline CDR1 and CDR2: LGHDT and YNNKEL (reference sequence). There are 15 residues in the CDR3. The V gene end was trimmed by 1 base and the J gene end by 3 bases; junction bases not matched to a gene: 4. The CDR3: CASSQVHSGGYEQYF. CDR3 nucleotides: TGTGCCAGCAGCCAAGTTCATAGCGGGGGCTACGAGCAGTACTTC.

This CDR3 reads CASSIDEGTVNQPQHF. CDR3 nucleotides: TGTGCCAGTAGTATAGACGAAGGGACAGTCAATCAGCCCCAGCATTTT. V is TRBV19 and J is TRBJ1-5; 7 bases line up with TRBD1. Trimming cost V 0 bases and J 3 bases; bases outside gene matches: 5. Germline CDR1 LNHDA, CDR2 SQIVND (reference sequence). The CDR3 has 16 residues.

DNA of the CDR3: TGTGCCAGTAGCCTGGACAGCTTCTCTGGAAACACCATATATTTT. Protein sequence: CASSLDSFSGNTIYF. V and J are TRBV19 and TRBJ1-3; possible D gene TRBD1, 6 bases. V was trimmed by 6 bases and J by 0 bases, leaving 12 bases between them. Germline values: CDR1 LNHDA, CDR2 SQIVND (reference sequence). The CDR3 is 15 residues long.

The chain recombines TRBV11-2 with TRBJ2-7; 8 positions agree with TRBD1. V lost 3 bases and J lost 5; bases outside the gene matches: 6. CDR3 length equals 14 residues. The germline gives CDR1 SGHAT, CDR2 FQNNGV. In nucleotides, the CDR3 is TGTGCCAGCAGCTTGAGGACAGGGTCCCACGAGCAGTACTTC. Its protein is CASSLRTGSHEQYF.

The CDR3 loop reads CASSPPDRGTGELFF. The DNA for the CDR3 is TGTGCCAGCAGCCCTCCGGACAGGGGGACCGGGGAGCTGTTTTTT. The chain links TRBV11-3 to TRBJ2-2; 10 bases agree with TRBD1. Per germline, CDR1 SGHNT and CDR2 YENEEA. This CDR3 contains 15 residues. J gave up 5 bases and V 5 bases, and 5 bases lay outside the gene matches.

The chain uses TRBV6-6 and TRBJ2-5, with D tentatively TRBD1 (6 bases). V was clipped by 5 bases and J by 4 bases, with 26 bases between them. The germline V gene has CDR1 MNHNY and CDR2 SVGAGI (reference sequence). This CDR3 has 18 amino acids. The CDR3 DNA follows: TGTGCCAGCAGTCCTGCCAAGGGACAACAAAGTCCGGGAGAGACCCAGTACTTC. Amino acid sequence: CASSPAKGQQSPGETQYF.

This clone is a singleton in its sample. The DNA of the CDR3 is TGTGCCAGCTATAGCGGGACTAGCGGGAGAAGAGGTACGCAGTATTTT. Protein: CASYSGTSGRRGTQYF. The chain employs TRBV27 and TRBJ2-3, with 14 nucleotides matching TRBD2. The germline V gene has CDR1 MNHEY and CDR2 SMNVEV (reference sequence). The CDR3 contains 16 residues. The V gene end was trimmed by 8 bases and the J gene end by 8 bases; junction bases not matched to a gene: 12.